This T cell receptor beta chain is from a study of technical replicates of blood from a handful of donors. Data came from immunoSEQ multiplex PCR; TCRdb stores just in-frame clones and leaves some out. The data hold under 90,000 clones, with around 94% observed a single time. The source is a human donor in good health. Sequencing was carried out using T cells isolated from PBMCs.

The CDR3 DNA follows: TGTGCCACCAGCAGAGATGTGGCGGCCACGCAGTATTTT. Its translation: CATSRDVAATQYF. The V gene is TRBV15, the J gene TRBJ2-3; no clear D. The CDR3 extends over 13 amino acids. Germline CDR1 is LNHNV and CDR2 is YYDKDF (reference sequence). V gave up 0 bases and J gave up 9 bases, with 10 bases separating them.